These 18 T cell receptor beta chains were all obtained from the same sample, sequenced in a study of blood T cell repertoires in COVID-19 (TCRdb year 2020). The library was prepared using the immunoSEQ multiplex PCR assay. The immuneACCESS repertoire file appears here via TCRdb, limited to in-frame rearrangements. These files lack a portion of the clones; in checked studies, under half of the deficit traces to unresolved V genes, and the cause of the others is not known. The sample contains roughly 61,000 clones, around four fifths of them found a single time. The ten biggest clones cover approximately 15% of the sample. The material sequenced was peripheral blood. The receptors derive from a woman in her 70s with acute or convalescent COVID-19.

This clone was seen many times. The J gene is TRBJ1-2, the V gene TRBV15; D gene uncertain. The CDR3 runs 12 residues. The germline V gene has CDR1 LNHNV and CDR2 YYDKDF (reference sequence). With 3 bases removed from V and 8 bases from J, the gap between germline ends came to 10 bases. The CDR3 bases are TGTGCCACCAGCAGCCCGTCAGGCGGCTACACCTTC. Protein product: CATSSPSGGYTF.

Points on this clone: Other DNA sequences from this sample encode an identical CDR3 as well. The CDR3 loop reads CASSVGTDTGELFF. CDR3 sequence (DNA): TGTGCCAGCAGCGTAGGAACTGACACCGGGGAGCTGTTTTTT. The chain carries TRBV9 and TRBJ2-2, with D unclear. CDR1 and CDR2 (germline): SGDLS, YYNGEE. V was cut by 0 bases and J by 3 bases, with 6 bases left in between. The CDR3 runs to 14 residues.

The chain couples TRBV7-9 to TRBJ1-1; D is ambiguous. V gave up 0 bases and J gave up 8 bases, with 7 bases separating them. Germline values: CDR1 SEHNR, CDR2 FQNEAQ (reference sequence). The CDR3 loop spans 12 amino acids. Here the CDR3 DNA reads TGTGCCAGCAGCTTAGCGACATTAGAAGCTTTCTTT. Translating gives CASSLATLEAFF. The entire variable domain, with the rest obtained from reference TRBV7-9 and TRBJ1-1, is as follows: DTGVSQNPRHKITKRGQNVTFRCDPISEHNRLYWYRQTLGQGPEFLTYFQNEAQLEKSRLLSDRFSAERPKGSFSTLEIQRTEQGDSAMYLCASSLATLEAFFGQGTRLTVV.

The chain combines TRBV10-1 with TRBJ2-5; TRBD1 matches at 7 bases. CDR3 length: 13 amino acids. Germline CDR1 WNHNN, CDR2 SYGVQD (reference sequence). Losses at the gene ends were 6 bases for V and 3 bases for J; bases not matched to a gene: 4. The CDR3 DNA sequence: TGCGCCAGCAGCTCCGACAGGGAAGAGACCCAGTACTTC. Translated, it gives CASSSDREETQYF.

The rearrangement links TRBV9 to TRBJ2-5, with 9 bases that match TRBD2. CDR1 and CDR2 from the germline V gene are SGDLS and YYNGEE. V lost 0 bases to trimming and J lost 5 bases; unmatched junction nucleotides: 11. This CDR3 comprises 17 residues. CDR3 protein: CASSVGSSGGTGETQYF. CDR3 nucleotide sequence: TGTGCCAGCAGCGTAGGATCGAGCGGGGGGACCGGGGAGACCCAGTACTTC.

The genes are TRBV2 and TRBJ2-3; D ambiguous. The germline V gene has CDR1 SNHLY and CDR2 FYNNEI. Deletions cut 5 bases from V and 2 bases from J, with 5 bases between. The CDR3 runs to 12 residues. CDR3 nucleotides: TGTGCCAGCAGTCCCCACACAGATACGCAGTATTTT. The encoded protein is CASSPHTDTQYF.

The chain joins TRBV3-1 (or the pseudogene TRBV3-2) to TRBJ1-2, with a tentative D call TRBD1 (6 bases). CDR3 length equals 16 residues. CDR1 and CDR2 from the germline V gene are LGHDT and YNNKEL (reference sequence). The V end lost 4 bases, the J end lost 4 bases, and 19 bases lay between the germline ends. This chain's CDR3 is CASSLGRGAPGYGYTF. For the CDR3, the DNA is TGTGCCAGCAGCCTGGGACGGGGGGCGCCAGGCTATGGCTACACCTTC.

The gene calls are TRBV28 and TRBJ1-2; D remains ambiguous. This CDR3 is 13 amino acids long. Germline values: CDR1 MDHEN, CDR2 SYDVKM. The V and J ends lost 2 bases and 2 bases respectively, with 6 bases between them. The DNA for the CDR3 is TGTGCCAGCAGTTTAGGCAGAAACTATGGCTACACCTTC. Encoded protein: CASSLGRNYGYTF.

V gene TRBV2 combines with J gene TRBJ2-5; D might be TRBD2 (5 bases). Germline-derived CDR1 and CDR2 are SNHLY and FYNNEI. This CDR3 comprises 12 residues. The V gene lost 0 bases and the J gene lost 7 bases, with 6 bases spanning the gap. The CDR3 reads CASSEARGTQYF. For the CDR3, the DNA is TGTGCCAGCAGTGAAGCTCGGGGGACCCAGTACTTC.

V usage is TRBV7-2 and J usage is TRBJ2-1; 9 positions agree with TRBD2. V lost 2 bases, J lost 7 bases, and 6 bases stayed unmatched. The V gene's germline CDR1 is SGHTA and CDR2 FQGNSA. The CDR3 loop spans 15 amino acids. This CDR3 is CASSLSAGGRNEQFF. For the CDR3, the DNA is TGTGCCAGCAGCTTATCAGCGGGGGGTCGGAATGAGCAGTTCTTC.

J is TRBJ2-1 and V is TRBV11-3; D perhaps matches TRBD2 (5 bases). Germline CDR1 is SGHNT and CDR2 is YENEEA. The CDR3 contains 17 residues. Trimming took 0 bases from V and 0 from J, leaving 12 bases between them. As DNA, the CDR3 is TGTGCCAGCAGCTTAGAGGCGTCGGGGAGCTCCTACAATGAGCAGTTCTTC. It yields the protein CASSLEASGSSYNEQFF. The variable domain in full, with the rest retrieved from reference TRBV11-3 and TRBJ2-1, is EAGVVQSPRYKIIEKKQPVAFWCNPISGHNTLYWYLQNLGQGPELLIRYENEEAVDDSQLPKDRFSAERLKGVDSTLKIQPAELGDSAVYLCASSLEASGSSYNEQFFGPGTRLTVL.

This chain links TRBV7-9 with TRBJ1-2, with D possibly being TRBD1 (6 bases). Trimming left V 5 bases short and J 9 bases short, with 16 bases between. The germline V gene encodes CDR1 SEHNR and CDR2 FQNEAQ (reference sequence). This CDR3 has 13 residues. The CDR3 region has the DNA TGTGCCAGCAGCACCGGGACAAGAATCAGCTACACCTTC. This codes for CASSTGTRISYTF.

J is TRBJ2-7 and V is TRBV11-2, with D possibly being TRBD1 (6 bases). The CDR3 runs 13 residues. The ends were cut back, 3 bases at V and 3 bases at J, with 9 bases in the middle. Germline loops: CDR1 SGHAT, CDR2 FQNNGV. The CDR3 loop reads CASSFLQGYEQYF. The CDR3, as DNA: TGTGCCAGCAGCTTTTTACAGGGCTACGAGCAGTACTTC.

The chain uses TRBV30 and TRBJ1-5; D gene uncertain. Trimming cost V 3 bases and J 0 bases, with 6 bases left between them. Germline V gene data show CDR1 as GTSNPN and CDR2 as SVGIG (reference sequence). This CDR3 contains 13 residues. DNA for the CDR3: TGTGCCTGGAGCCAAAATAGCAATCAGCCCCAGCATTTT. Its protein is CAWSQNSNQPQHF.

The rearrangement uses TRBV3-1 (or the pseudogene TRBV3-2) and TRBJ1-6; TRBD1 aligns across 7 bases. Germline assignment: CDR1 LGHDT and CDR2 YNNKEL (reference sequence). The CDR3 has 15 residues. V shed 8 bases, J shed 8 bases, and the junction held 12 bases outside the gene matches. CDR3 nucleotide sequence: TGTGCCAGCCACCAGGGGGGAAGGGAGGATTCACCCCTCCACTTT. It is translated as CASHQGGREDSPLHF.

The chain carries TRBV2 and TRBJ2-7; tentatively, D is TRBD1 (6 bases). The CDR3 runs to 12 residues. V was clipped by 8 bases and J by 0 bases, with 8 bases between them. The V gene's germline CDR1 is SNHLY and CDR2 FYNNEI. CDR3 nucleotides: TGTGCCAGCCGGGACAACTCCTACGAGCAGTACTTC. This codes for CASRDNSYEQYF.

The chain is built from TRBV9 and TRBJ2-2, with D unclear. With 6 bases removed from V and 4 bases from J, the gap between germline ends came to 10 bases. Looked up from germline, CDR1 is SGDLS and CDR2 is YYNGEE. The CDR3 sequence is 13 residues long. The CDR3 here is CASTLWSTGELFF. The CDR3 nucleotides are TGTGCCAGCACTCTTTGGAGCACCGGGGAGCTGTTTTTT.

Comments on this clone: No DNA is shown, since the ends of the CDR3 on it are uncertain; the CDR3 is the one TCRdb lists. J is TRBJ2-7 and V is TRBV12-1; the table's D gene call, TRBD2, was not cross checked with the DNA. TRBV12-1 is assigned pseudogene status. With termini counted, the CDR3 has 13 amino acids. CDR3 residues: CASSFAAGSEQYV.